This TCR beta chain was recovered during a study of Graves' ophthalmopathy and Graves' hyperthyroidism. Study at large: Peripheral blood was gathered at first diagnosis, ahead of any treatment whatsoever.

Amplified material comprised TCR beta CDR3 regions derived from RNA transcripts. The workflow started with a first-round RT-PCR run with HTBI primers and then moved on to a second-round multiplex PCR. TCRdb passed the multiplex PCR reads through MiXCR, listing each CDR3 protein once. The sample lists some 380,000 distinct CDR3 sequences, 15% seen once, with 5.5% to 8% in the top ten. PBMCs had their origin in fresh peripheral blood (roughly 10 ml). This TCR derives from a woman under 30 with stable Graves' hyperthyroidism. Sequenced input: peripheral blood.

The chain's CDR3 is CSATDGTSGNTIYF. The CDR3 DNA reads as TGCAGTGCTACGGATGGGACTTCTGGAAACACCATATATTTT. J is TRBJ1-3 and V is TRBV20-1, with D perhaps matching TRBD1 (5 bases). Germline assignment: CDR1 DFQATT and CDR2 SNEGSKA (reference sequence). V was trimmed by 4 bases and J by 1 base, leaving 11 bases between them. The CDR3 is 14 residues long.